This TCR beta chain came from a study of cytomegalovirus exposure and HLA in healthy donors. Study-level points and caveats: As confirmed in vitro, a few CMV-associated chains were specific for CMV antigens. Common viral pathogens seemed, in a later analysis, to connect with several of the most significant clusters. Earlier analysis found most TCR beta V segments productive about 87% or about 30% of the time.

As to this clone: The antigen remains undetermined.

Germline V gives CDR1 SQVTM, CDR2 ANQGSEA. The V end lost 4 bases, the J end lost 3 bases, and 12 bases lay between the germline ends. The CDR3 is 13 residues long. The PCR used 60 Vbeta and 13 Jbeta primers. Assay: immunoSEQ multiplex PCR; the TCRdb copy retains only in-frame clones and omits some. The data contain about 150,000 clones, roughly 63% of them singletons. This chain connects TRBV29-1 to TRBJ1-2; tentatively, D is TRBD1 (5 bases). This sequence originates from a woman aged 60-70 years in good health and CMV-seropositive. The sample consisted of PBMCs. The CDR3 DNA sequence: TGCAGCGTTGGCCGCAGGGAGGACTATGGCTACACCTTC. This translates into CSVGRREDYGYTF.